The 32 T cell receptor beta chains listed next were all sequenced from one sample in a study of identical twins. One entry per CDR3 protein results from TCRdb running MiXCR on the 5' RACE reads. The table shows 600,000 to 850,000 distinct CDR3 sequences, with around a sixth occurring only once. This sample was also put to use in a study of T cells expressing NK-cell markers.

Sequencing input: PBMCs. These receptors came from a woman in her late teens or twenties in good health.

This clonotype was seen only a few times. The CDR3 loop reads CSVTSGGDEQFF. CDR3 coding DNA: TGCAGCGTTACTAGCGGGGGCGATGAGCAGTTCTTC. This rearrangement joins TRBV29-1 to TRBJ2-1; 11 bases line up with TRBD2. The CDR3 spans 12 residues. With V trimmed by 5 bases and J by 8 bases, 2 bases remained unmatched. CDR1 SQVTM and CDR2 ANQGSEA come from the germline V gene.

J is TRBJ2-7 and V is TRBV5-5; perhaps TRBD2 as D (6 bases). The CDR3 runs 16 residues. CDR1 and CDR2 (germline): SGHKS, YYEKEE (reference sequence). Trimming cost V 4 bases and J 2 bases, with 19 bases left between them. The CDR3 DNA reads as TGTGCCAGCAGCACATATCCGGGAGAAAAAGCCTACGAGCAGTACTTC. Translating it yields CASSTYPGEKAYEQYF.

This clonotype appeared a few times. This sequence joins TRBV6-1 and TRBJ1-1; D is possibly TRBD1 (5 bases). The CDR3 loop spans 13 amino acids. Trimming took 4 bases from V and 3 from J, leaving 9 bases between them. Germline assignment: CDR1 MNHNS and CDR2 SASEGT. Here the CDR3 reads CASSGTYYTEAFF. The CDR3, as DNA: TGTGCCAGCAGTGGGACATACTACACTGAAGCTTTCTTT.

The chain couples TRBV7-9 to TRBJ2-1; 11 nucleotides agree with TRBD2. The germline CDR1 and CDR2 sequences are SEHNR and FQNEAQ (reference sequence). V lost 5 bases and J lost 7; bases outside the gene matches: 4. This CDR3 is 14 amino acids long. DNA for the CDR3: TGTGCCAGCAGCCCACTAGCGGGAGTTAATGAGCAGTTCTTC. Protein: CASSPLAGVNEQFF. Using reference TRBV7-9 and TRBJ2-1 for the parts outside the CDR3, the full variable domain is DTGVSQNPRHKITKRGQNVTFRCDPISEHNRLYWYRQTLGQGPEFLTYFQNEAQLEKSRLLSDRFSAERPKGSFSTLEIQRTEQGDSAMYLCASSPLAGVNEQFFGPGTRLTVL.

The chain's CDR3 is CASSRSLNTEAFF. CDR3 nucleotides: TGTGCCAGCAGCAGGTCATTGAACACTGAAGCTTTCTTT. This chain joins TRBV6-2 or TRBV6-3 and TRBJ1-1; D gene ambiguous. Germline V gene lookup returns CDR1 MNHEY and CDR2 SVGEGT. The germline V and J ends were trimmed by 6 bases and 0 bases, with 8 bases remaining between them. CDR3 size: 13 residues.

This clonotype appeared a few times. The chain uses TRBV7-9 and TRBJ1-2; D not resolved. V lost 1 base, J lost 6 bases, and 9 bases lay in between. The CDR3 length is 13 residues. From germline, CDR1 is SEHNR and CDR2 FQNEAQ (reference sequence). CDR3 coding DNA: TGTGCCAGCAGCTTAGTTCTGGCCCATGGCTACACCTTC. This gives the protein CASSLVLAHGYTF. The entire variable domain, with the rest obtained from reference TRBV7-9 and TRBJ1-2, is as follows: DTGVSQNPRHKITKRGQNVTFRCDPISEHNRLYWYRQTLGQGPEFLTYFQNEAQLEKSRLLSDRFSAERPKGSFSTLEIQRTEQGDSAMYLCASSLVLAHGYTFGSGTRLTVV.

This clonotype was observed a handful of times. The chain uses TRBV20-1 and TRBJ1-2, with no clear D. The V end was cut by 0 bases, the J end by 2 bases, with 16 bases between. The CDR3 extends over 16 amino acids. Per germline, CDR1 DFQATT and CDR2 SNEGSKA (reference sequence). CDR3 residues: CSARDGRGRSNYGYTF. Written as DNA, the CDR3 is TGCAGTGCTAGAGATGGGCGGGGAAGATCGAACTATGGCTACACCTTC.

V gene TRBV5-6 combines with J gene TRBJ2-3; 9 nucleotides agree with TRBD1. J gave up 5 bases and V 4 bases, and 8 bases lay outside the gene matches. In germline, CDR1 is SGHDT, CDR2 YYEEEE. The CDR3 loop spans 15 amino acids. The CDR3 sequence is CASSPEGQGGDTQYF. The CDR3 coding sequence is TGTGCCAGCAGCCCAGAGGGACAGGGTGGAGATACGCAGTATTTT.

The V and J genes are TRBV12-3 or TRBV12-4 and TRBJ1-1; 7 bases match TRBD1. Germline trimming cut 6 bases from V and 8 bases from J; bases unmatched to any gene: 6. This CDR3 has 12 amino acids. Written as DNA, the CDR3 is TGTGCCAGCAGGGGGGACAGTTGGGAAGCTTTCTTT. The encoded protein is CASRGDSWEAFF.

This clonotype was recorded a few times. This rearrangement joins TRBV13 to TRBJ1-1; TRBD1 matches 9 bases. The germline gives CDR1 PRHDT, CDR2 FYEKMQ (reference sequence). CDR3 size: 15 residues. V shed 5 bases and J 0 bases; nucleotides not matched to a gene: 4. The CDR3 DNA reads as TGTGCCAGCAGCCGGACAGGGGAAGTGAACACTGAAGCTTTCTTT. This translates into CASSRTGEVNTEAFF.

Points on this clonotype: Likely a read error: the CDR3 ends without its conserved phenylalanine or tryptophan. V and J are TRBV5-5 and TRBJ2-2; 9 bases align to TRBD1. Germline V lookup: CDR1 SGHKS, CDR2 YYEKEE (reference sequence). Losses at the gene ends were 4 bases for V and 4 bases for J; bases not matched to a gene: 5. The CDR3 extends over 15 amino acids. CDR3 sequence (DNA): TGTGCCAGCAGCCGGTGGACAGGGGCCACCGGGGAGCTGTTTTTA. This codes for CASSRWTGATGELFL.

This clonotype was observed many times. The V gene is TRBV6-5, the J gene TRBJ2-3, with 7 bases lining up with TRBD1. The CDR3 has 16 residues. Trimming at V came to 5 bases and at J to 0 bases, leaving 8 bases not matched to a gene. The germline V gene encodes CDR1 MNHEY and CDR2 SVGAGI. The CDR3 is CASSHDRVLSTDTQYF. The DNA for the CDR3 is TGTGCCAGCAGTCACGACAGGGTACTCAGCACAGATACGCAGTATTTT.

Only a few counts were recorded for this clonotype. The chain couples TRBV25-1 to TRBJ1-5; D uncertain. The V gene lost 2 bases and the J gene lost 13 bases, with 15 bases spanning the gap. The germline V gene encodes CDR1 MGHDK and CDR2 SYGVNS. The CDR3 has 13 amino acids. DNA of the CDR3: TGTGCCAGCAGTGAAGCGGGAGGGAGGGTGCAGCATTTT. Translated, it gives CASSEAGGRVQHF.

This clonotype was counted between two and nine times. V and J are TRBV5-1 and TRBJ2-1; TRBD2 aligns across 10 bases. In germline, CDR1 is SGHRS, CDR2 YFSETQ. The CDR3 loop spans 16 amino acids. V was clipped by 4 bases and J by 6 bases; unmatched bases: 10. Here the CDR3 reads CASSPPLSGGANEQFF. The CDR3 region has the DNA TGCGCCAGCAGCCCCCCCCTGAGCGGGGGGGCCAATGAGCAGTTCTTC.

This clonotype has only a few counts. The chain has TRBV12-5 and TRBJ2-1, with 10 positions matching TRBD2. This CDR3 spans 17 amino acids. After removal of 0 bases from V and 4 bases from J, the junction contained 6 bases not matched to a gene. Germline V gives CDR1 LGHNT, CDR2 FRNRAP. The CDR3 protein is CASGLVRGAGGYNEQFF. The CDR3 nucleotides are TGTGCTAGTGGTTTGGTAAGGGGAGCGGGAGGGTACAATGAGCAGTTCTTC.

The CDR3 nucleotides are TGCGCCAGCAGCCCCGGGGTTGGGACAGGGGTCTACGAGCAGTACTTC. This translates into CASSPGVGTGVYEQYF. The V call is TRBV10-2, the J call TRBJ2-7, with 10 bases identical to TRBD1. From germline, CDR1 is WSHSY and CDR2 SAAADI. CDR3 size: 16 residues. Unmatched junction bases numbered 11, after V lost 6 bases and J lost 3 bases.

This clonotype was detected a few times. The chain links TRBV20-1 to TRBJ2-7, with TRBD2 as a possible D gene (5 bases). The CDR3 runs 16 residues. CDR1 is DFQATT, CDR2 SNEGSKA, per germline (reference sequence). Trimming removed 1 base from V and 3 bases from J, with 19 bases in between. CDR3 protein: CSARVARGRSVYEQYF. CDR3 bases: TGCAGTGCTAGAGTGGCTAGAGGGAGATCGGTCTACGAGCAGTACTTC.

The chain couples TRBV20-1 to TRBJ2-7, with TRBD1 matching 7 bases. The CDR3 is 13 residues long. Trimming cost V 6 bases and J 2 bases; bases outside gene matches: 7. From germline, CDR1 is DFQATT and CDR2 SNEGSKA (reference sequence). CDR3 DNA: TGCAGTGCCGTCCTGACAGGGACCTACGAGCAGTACTTC. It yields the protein CSAVLTGTYEQYF.

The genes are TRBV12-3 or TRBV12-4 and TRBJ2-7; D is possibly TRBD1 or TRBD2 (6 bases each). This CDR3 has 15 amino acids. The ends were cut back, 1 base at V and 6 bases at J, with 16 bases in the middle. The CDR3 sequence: CASSLVGGTPSEQYF. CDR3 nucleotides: TGTGCCAGCAGTTTAGTCGGGGGCACTCCTTCCGAGCAGTACTTC.

CDR3 residues: CSARGLFHEQFF. CDR3 in DNA: TGCAGTGCTCGTGGACTATTTCATGAGCAGTTCTTC. V gene TRBV20-1 combines with J gene TRBJ2-1; a weak D match, TRBD2 (6 bases). CDR3 length: 12 residues. Germline CDR1 and CDR2: DFQATT and SNEGSKA (reference sequence). V lost 5 bases and J 8 bases, leaving 13 bases between the germline ends.

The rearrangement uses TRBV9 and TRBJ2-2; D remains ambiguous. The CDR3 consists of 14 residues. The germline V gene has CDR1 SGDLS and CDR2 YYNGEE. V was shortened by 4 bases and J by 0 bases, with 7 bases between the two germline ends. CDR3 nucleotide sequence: TGTGCCAGCAGCTTTACAGCGAACACCGGGGAGCTGTTTTTT. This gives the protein CASSFTANTGELFF.

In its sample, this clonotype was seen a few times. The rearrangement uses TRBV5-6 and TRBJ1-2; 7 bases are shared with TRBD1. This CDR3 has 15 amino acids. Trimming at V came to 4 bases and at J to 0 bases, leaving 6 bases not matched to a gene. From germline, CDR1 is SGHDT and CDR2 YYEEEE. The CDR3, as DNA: TGTGCCAGCAGCCCTCTAGACAGGGCTAACTATGGCTACACCTTC. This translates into CASSPLDRANYGYTF. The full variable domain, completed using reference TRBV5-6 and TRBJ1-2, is DAGVTQSPTHLIKTRGQQVTLRCSPKSGHDTVSWYQQALGQGPQFIFQYYEEEERQRGNFPDRFSGHQFPNYSSELNVNALLLGDSALYLCASSPLDRANYGYTFGSGTRLTVV.

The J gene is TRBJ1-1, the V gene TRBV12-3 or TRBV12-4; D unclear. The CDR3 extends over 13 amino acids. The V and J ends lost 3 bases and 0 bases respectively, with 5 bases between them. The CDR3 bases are TGTGCCAGCAGTTTTTATATGAACACTGAAGCTTTCTTT. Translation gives CASSFYMNTEAFF.

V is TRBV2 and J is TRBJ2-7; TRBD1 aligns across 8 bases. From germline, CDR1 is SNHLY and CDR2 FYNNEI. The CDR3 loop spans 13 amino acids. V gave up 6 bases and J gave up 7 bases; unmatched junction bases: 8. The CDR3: CASREQTGGEQYF. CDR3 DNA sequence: TGTGCCAGCAGGGAACAAACAGGGGGTGAGCAGTACTTC.

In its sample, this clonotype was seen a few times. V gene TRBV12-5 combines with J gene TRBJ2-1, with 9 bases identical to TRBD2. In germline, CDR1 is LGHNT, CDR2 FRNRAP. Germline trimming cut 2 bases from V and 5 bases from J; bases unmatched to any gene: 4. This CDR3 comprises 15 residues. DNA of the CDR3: TGTGCTAGTGGTTTGCTGGCTAGCGGGGACAATGAGCAGTTCTTC. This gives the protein CASGLLASGDNEQFF. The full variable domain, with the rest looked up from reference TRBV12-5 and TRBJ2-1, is DARVTQTPRHKVTEMGQEVTMRCQPILGHNTVFWYRQTMMQGLELLAYFRNRAPLDDSGMPKDRFSAEMPDATLATLKIQPSEPRDSAVYFCASGLLASGDNEQFFGPGTRLTVL.

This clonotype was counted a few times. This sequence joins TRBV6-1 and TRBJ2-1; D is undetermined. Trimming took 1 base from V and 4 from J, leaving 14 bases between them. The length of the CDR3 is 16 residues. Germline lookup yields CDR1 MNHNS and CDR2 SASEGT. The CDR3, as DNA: TGTGCCAGCAGTGAAGGATCCTCGCGGCTGTACAATGAGCAGTTCTTC. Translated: CASSEGSSRLYNEQFF.

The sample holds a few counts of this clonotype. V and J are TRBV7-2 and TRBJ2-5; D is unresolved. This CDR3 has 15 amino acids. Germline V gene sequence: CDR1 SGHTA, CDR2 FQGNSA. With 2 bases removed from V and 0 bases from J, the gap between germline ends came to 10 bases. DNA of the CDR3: TGTGCCAGCAGCTTATTACCGCTGTACCAAGAGACCCAGTACTTC. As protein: CASSLLPLYQETQYF.

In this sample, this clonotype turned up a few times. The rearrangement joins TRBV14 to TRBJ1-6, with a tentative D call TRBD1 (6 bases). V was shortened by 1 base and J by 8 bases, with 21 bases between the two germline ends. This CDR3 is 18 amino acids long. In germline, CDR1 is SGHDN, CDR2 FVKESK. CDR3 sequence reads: CASSQGERRDTAYSPLHF. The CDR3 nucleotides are TGTGCCAGCAGCCAAGGGGAACGACGGGACACGGCTTATTCACCCCTCCACTTT.

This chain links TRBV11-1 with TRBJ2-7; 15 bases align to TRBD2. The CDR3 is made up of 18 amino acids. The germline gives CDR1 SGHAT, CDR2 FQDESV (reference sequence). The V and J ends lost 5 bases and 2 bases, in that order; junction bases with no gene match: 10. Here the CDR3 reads CASSPTGTSGRNTYEQYF. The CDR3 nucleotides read TGTGCCAGCAGCCCCACCGGGACTAGCGGGAGGAACACCTACGAGCAGTACTTC.

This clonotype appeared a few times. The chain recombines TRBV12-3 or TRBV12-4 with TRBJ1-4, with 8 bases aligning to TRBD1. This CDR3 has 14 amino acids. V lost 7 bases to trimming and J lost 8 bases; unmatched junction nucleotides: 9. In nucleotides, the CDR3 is TGTGCCAGCAACGCAGGGGGCGAGGGGGAAAAACTGTTTTTT. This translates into CASNAGGEGEKLFF.

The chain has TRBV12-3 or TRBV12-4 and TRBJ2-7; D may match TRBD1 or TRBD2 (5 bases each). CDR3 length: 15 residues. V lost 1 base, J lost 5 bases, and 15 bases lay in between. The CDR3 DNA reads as TGTGCCAGCAGTTTAGGACCGGGACGCCGAAACGAGCAGTACTTC. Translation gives CASSLGPGRRNEQYF.

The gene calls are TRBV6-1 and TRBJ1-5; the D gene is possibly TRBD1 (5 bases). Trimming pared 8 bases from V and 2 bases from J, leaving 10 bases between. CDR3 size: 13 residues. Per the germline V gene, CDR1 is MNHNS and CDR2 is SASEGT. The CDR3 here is CASRGNGNQPQHF. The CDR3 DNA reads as TGTGCCAGCCGGGGGAATGGCAATCAGCCCCAGCATTTT.